This T cell receptor beta chain was recorded in a study of early T cells in non-severe SARS-CoV-2 infection. Across the study: Bulk RNA isolated from unsorted whole blood underwent sequencing; chains were not paired.

Study-wide findings and caveats: CD4 and private specificities were missed by VDJdb matching, which favored anti-spike CD8 responses.

Looked up from germline, CDR1 is MNHNY and CDR2 is SVGAGI (reference sequence). This CDR3 region has 16 residues. V shed 2 bases and J shed 3 bases, with 13 bases lying between them. Each CDR3 protein gets one entry after TCRdb re-called the 5' RACE reads with MiXCR. The sample lists 27,000 or so distinct CDR3 sequences, 6.6% occurring once. Ten or more counts support this clonotype. Its specificity is not known. Sequencing input: whole blood. The TCR sequence derives from an adult who was a healthcare worker with PCR-confirmed SARS-CoV-2 infection or an uninfected control (not recorded which). The chain couples TRBV6-6 to TRBJ2-2; D is perhaps TRBD1 (6 bases). CDR3 protein: CASSYPSYRDTGELFF. The CDR3 DNA sequence: TGTGCCAGCAGTTACCCCAGCTACAGGGACACCGGGGAGCTGTTTTTT.